This T cell receptor beta chain was observed in a study of shared clonotypes between healthy human individuals. Deep-level settings were used for running the assay. Data came from immunoSEQ multiplex PCR; TCRdb stores just in-frame clones and leaves some out. This sample has nearly 600,000 clones, with over 95% found just once. In germline, CDR1 is GTSNPN, CDR2 SVGIG (reference sequence). CDR3 length equals 16 residues. The V end was cut by 2 bases, the J end by 3 bases, with 20 bases between. Naive CD8 cells comprised CD45RO-negative, CCR7-positively selected cells, excluding terminally differentiated effector memory CD45RA+ cells.

The source is a woman in her 30s in good health. Specimen: naive CD8+ T cells sorted from blood. This chain connects TRBV30 to TRBJ2-7, with D possibly matching TRBD2 (6 bases). CDR3 in amino acids: CAWSQVAKGLLYEQYF. The CDR3 DNA reads as TGTGCCTGGAGTCAAGTCGCCAAGGGACTCCTCTACGAGCAGTACTTC.